Below are 4 T cell receptor beta chains sequenced from a single sample in a study of post-analysis software for immune sequencing data. General study findings and limits: TRBV5-6, TRBV5-1 and TRBV20-1 belonged to a set of roughly 5 TRBV segments that were more frequent in patients than controls.

Their antigens remain unidentified. Tagging with unique molecular identifiers was a feature of the TCR beta cDNA libraries. TCRdb analysed the PCR reads with MiXCR anew, one entry per CDR3 protein. The sample gives hundreds of thousands of distinct CDR3 sequences, approximately 46% of which show up once; around 10% is in the top ten. Sequencing was performed on blood. These receptors originate from a girl under 18 with multiple sclerosis.

In its sample, this clonotype was seen many times. This chain links TRBV28 with TRBJ2-5, with 10 bases matching TRBD2. The germline V gene encodes CDR1 MDHEN and CDR2 SYDVKM. This CDR3 has 14 amino acids. The ends lost 9 bases at V and 1 base at J; junction bases unmatched: 5. For the CDR3, the DNA is TGTGCCAGTACTAGCGGGGAACTCCAAGAGACCCAGTACTTC. It specifies CASTSGELQETQYF.

This clonotype has only a few counts. The V and J genes are TRBV9 and TRBJ2-5; TRBD2 might be the D (5 bases). Germline V gene data show CDR1 as SGDLS and CDR2 as YYNGEE. V was cut by 3 bases and J by 4 bases, with 13 bases left in between. This CDR3 has 14 amino acids. The CDR3 here is CASSADSGRETQYF. The CDR3 DNA reads as TGTGCCAGCAGCGCGGACTCTGGGAGAGAGACCCAGTACTTC. The full variable domain, with the rest looked up from reference TRBV9 and TRBJ2-5, is DSGVTQTPKHLITATGQRVTLRCSPRSGDLSVYWYQQSLDQGLQFLIQYYNGEERAKGNILERFSAQQFPDLHSELNLSSLELGDSALYFCASSADSGRETQYFGPGTRLLVL.

The rearrangement joins TRBV12-3 or TRBV12-4 to TRBJ2-3, with D unclear. Deletions cut 3 bases from V and 0 bases from J, with 7 bases between. This CDR3 comprises 14 residues. CDR3 amino acids: CASSFIGSTDTQYF. CDR3 DNA sequence: TGTGCCAGCAGTTTTATCGGGAGCACAGATACGCAGTATTTT.

Only a few counts were recorded for this clonotype. The chain couples TRBV29-1 to TRBJ1-1, with 11 bases lining up with TRBD1. With 4 bases clipped from V and 8 bases from J, the junction kept 9 bases outside the gene matches. The CDR3 has 14 residues. CDR1 and CDR2 (germline): SQVTM, ANQGSEA. The CDR3 DNA sequence: TGCAGCGTTGGACCCGGGACAGGGGGGTTAGAAGCTTTCTTT. This encodes CSVGPGTGGLEAFF.